A single sample gave rise to the 29 T cell receptor beta chains below, sequenced in a study of blood T cell repertoires in COVID-19. The protocol was immunoSEQ multiplex PCR, while the TCRdb copy is restricted to in-frame clones and leaves out a portion. The data hold a few hundred thousand clones, with 65% to 90% observed a single time. Sequenced: peripheral blood. These receptors all stem from a woman aged 55-69 years with COVID-19, enrolled during active disease.

This clone was detected only once. The chain recombines TRBV11-1 with TRBJ1-4; TRBD1 aligns across 8 bases. V was clipped by 4 bases and J by 6 bases; unmatched bases: 10. Germline V gives CDR1 SGHAT, CDR2 FQDESV (reference sequence). The CDR3 loop spans 16 amino acids. The CDR3 DNA reads TGTGCCAGCAGCTCGCTTGGGGACAGGACGGATGAAAAACTGTTTTTT. This encodes CASSSLGDRTDEKLFF.

This clone was counted a few times. J is TRBJ1-2 and V is TRBV2; the D is unclear. Looked up from germline, CDR1 is SNHLY and CDR2 is FYNNEI. The CDR3 length is 12 residues. Trimming left V 5 bases short and J 2 bases short, with 6 bases between. CDR3 sequence: CASSPLNYGYTF. The CDR3 DNA follows: TGTGCCAGCAGTCCCCTAAACTATGGCTACACCTTC.

As concerns this clone: The identical CDR3 is also encoded by other nucleotide sequences in the sample. The V gene is TRBV7-9, the J gene TRBJ1-1; D remains unclear. The CDR3 has 13 amino acids. CDR1 is SEHNR and CDR2 is FQNEAQ in the germline V gene (reference sequence). Between the trimmed V and J ends, which lost 5 bases and 0 bases, there was a span of 7 bases. CDR3 sequence: CASSLQVNTEAFF. The CDR3, as DNA: TGTGCCAGCAGCCTGCAGGTGAACACTGAAGCTTTCTTT.

The V gene is TRBV5-4, the J gene TRBJ1-6; 10 bases agree with TRBD1. The CDR3 has 14 residues. The V gene's germline CDR1 is SGHNT and CDR2 YYREEE (reference sequence). With V trimmed by 7 bases and J by 10 bases, 8 bases remained unmatched. The CDR3 here is CASRGGTGESPLHF. CDR3 DNA: TGTGCCAGCCGGGGCGGGACAGGGGAATCACCCCTCCACTTT.

This clone has just a few counts. The J gene is TRBJ1-1, the V gene TRBV5-1, with D unresolved. Trimming left V 5 bases short and J 6 bases short, with 8 bases between. This CDR3 contains 11 residues. CDR1 is SGHRS and CDR2 is YFSETQ in the germline V gene. The CDR3 nucleotides read TGCGCCAGCAGGATGAGCGCTGAAGCTTTCTTT. This translates into CASRMSAEAFF.

This clone was detected once. The rearrangement links TRBV29-1 to TRBJ1-2; TRBD1 matches at 9 bases. With V trimmed by 6 bases and J by 4 bases, 3 bases remained unmatched. The CDR3 is made up of 12 amino acids. Germline-derived CDR1 and CDR2 are SQVTM and ANQGSEA. Written as DNA, the CDR3 is TGCAGCGTCTGGACAGGGGTCTATGGCTACACCTTC. Translated: CSVWTGVYGYTF.

The chain couples TRBV18 to TRBJ1-2; D unclear. The V end was cut by 3 bases, the J end by 8 bases, with 19 bases between. Germline V gene data show CDR1 as KGHSH and CDR2 as LQKENI. This CDR3 region has 15 residues. CDR3 sequence reads: CASSPAEGGGSGYTF. The CDR3 bases are TGTGCCAGCTCACCCGCGGAGGGCGGCGGATCGGGCTACACCTTC. The complete variable domain, with remaining parts taken from reference TRBV18 and TRBJ1-2, reads NAGVMQNPRHLVRRRGQEARLRCSPMKGHSHVYWYRQLPEEGLKFMVYLQKENIIDESGMPKERFSAEFPKEGPSILRIQQVVRGDSAAYFCASSPAEGGGSGYTFGSGTRLTVV.

This clone is a singleton in its sample. This CDR3 reads CASGPAGGFGNTIYF. For the CDR3, the DNA is TGTGCCAGCGGCCCGGCAGGGGGCTTTGGAAACACCATATATTTT. The chain is built from TRBV27 and TRBJ1-3; TRBD1 matches at 8 bases. The CDR3 runs to 15 residues. The germline gives CDR1 MNHEY, CDR2 SMNVEV (reference sequence). J gave up 3 bases and V 8 bases, and 9 bases lay outside the gene matches.

The chain has TRBV9 and TRBJ1-3, with D tentatively TRBD1 (6 bases). The length of the CDR3 is 15 residues. Germline V gives CDR1 SGDLS, CDR2 YYNGEE. The V and J ends lost 0 bases and 4 bases respectively, with 11 bases between them. As DNA, the CDR3 is TGTGCCAGCAGCGTAGGGGGACAATCAGGAAACACCATATATTTT. Its protein is CASSVGGQSGNTIYF.

This chain connects TRBV4-3 to TRBJ1-4, with unresolved D. The germline V gene has CDR1 LGHNA and CDR2 YSLEER. This CDR3 has 12 amino acids. V gave up 0 bases and J gave up 8 bases, with 4 bases separating them. CDR3 residues: CASSQDQEKLFF. CDR3 bases: TGCGCCAGCAGCCAAGATCAAGAAAAACTGTTTTTT.

V gene TRBV7-9 combines with J gene TRBJ1-4; 7 nucleotides match TRBD1. Unmatched junction bases numbered 6, after V lost 5 bases and J lost 3 bases. The CDR3 extends over 15 amino acids. The germline V gene encodes CDR1 SEHNR and CDR2 FQNEAQ (reference sequence). Here the CDR3 reads CASSALQGSNEKLFF. Written as DNA, the CDR3 is TGTGCCAGCAGCGCACTACAGGGGTCTAATGAAAAACTGTTTTTT. Full variable domain (rest looked up from reference TRBV7-9 and TRBJ1-4): DTGVSQNPRHKITKRGQNVTFRCDPISEHNRLYWYRQTLGQGPEFLTYFQNEAQLEKSRLLSDRFSAERPKGSFSTLEIQRTEQGDSAMYLCASSALQGSNEKLFFGSGTQLSVL.

CDR3 coding DNA: TGCGCCAGCAGCTTGGAGCTAAGCGTTTCACCCCTCCACTTT. This sequence encodes CASSLELSVSPLHF. The chain joins TRBV5-1 to TRBJ1-6; D unresolved. Trimming removed 0 bases from V and 9 bases from J, with 10 bases in between. The germline V gene encodes CDR1 SGHRS and CDR2 YFSETQ. The CDR3 has 14 amino acids.

This sequence joins TRBV7-2 and TRBJ2-3; a weak D match, TRBD2 (6 bases). The CDR3 covers 14 residues. The V gene's germline CDR1 is SGHTA and CDR2 FQGNSA. V shed 1 base and J shed 9 bases, with 14 bases lying between them. In nucleotides, the CDR3 is TGTGCCAGCAGCTTAGATACTGGGACTTGGACGCAGTATTTT. Residues: CASSLDTGTWTQYF.

The chain recombines TRBV11-2 with TRBJ1-2, with a possible D match to TRBD1 (5 bases). The germline CDR1 and CDR2 sequences are SGHAT and FQNNGV. The CDR3 loop spans 15 amino acids. V was trimmed by 5 bases and J by 0 bases, leaving 13 bases between them. The CDR3 here is CASSARDGANYGYTF. CDR3 bases: TGTGCCAGCAGCGCGCGGGACGGGGCTAACTATGGCTACACCTTC. Filled out from reference TRBV11-2 and TRBJ1-2, the complete variable domain reads EAGVAQSPRYKIIEKRQSVAFWCNPISGHATLYWYQQILGQGPKLLIQFQNNGVVDDSQLPKDRFSAERLKGVDSTLKIQPAKLEDSAVYLCASSARDGANYGYTFGSGTRLTVV.

This clone was seen more than once but under ten times. This sequence joins TRBV3-1 (or the pseudogene TRBV3-2) and TRBJ1-2; 10 nucleotides align to TRBD1. The germline V gene has CDR1 LGHDT and CDR2 YNNKEL (reference sequence). CDR3 size: 16 residues. The V and J ends lost 4 bases and 4 bases, in that order; junction bases with no gene match: 9. CDR3 sequence (DNA): TGTGCCAGCAGCCCGGGGACAGGGGTAACCCCCTATGGCTACACCTTC. The encoded protein is CASSPGTGVTPYGYTF.

The table lists this clone with a count of one. The gene calls are TRBV7-9 and TRBJ2-5, with TRBD2 matching over 12 bases. V lost 5 bases and J lost 5; bases outside the gene matches: 6. CDR1 SEHNR and CDR2 FQNEAQ come from the germline V gene (reference sequence). The CDR3 loop spans 15 amino acids. For the CDR3, the DNA is TGTGCCAGCAGCCGGTCTACTAGCGGGAGGGAGACCCAGTACTTC. This translates into CASSRSTSGRETQYF.

The V and J genes are TRBV20-1 and TRBJ1-2; 11 bases map to TRBD1. The V gene's germline CDR1 is DFQATT and CDR2 SNEGSKA (reference sequence). The junction had 7 bases not matched to a gene; V was cut back by 3 bases and J by 7 bases. CDR3 length: 14 amino acids. DNA of the CDR3: TGCAGTGCTAGTGGACAGGGGGCGGCTTCTGGCTACACCTTC. Encoded protein: CSASGQGAASGYTF.

The genes are TRBV19 and TRBJ2-1, with D unresolved. V was pared by 1 base and J by 3 bases, with 10 bases between. The germline CDR1 and CDR2 sequences are LNHDA and SQIVND (reference sequence). This CDR3 comprises 15 residues. DNA for the CDR3: TGTGCCAGTAGTATAGGACACAGAAACTACAATGAGCAGTTCTTC. Residues: CASSIGHRNYNEQFF.

V and J are TRBV5-1 and TRBJ2-5; D perhaps matches TRBD2 (7 bases). Trimming took off 4 bases at V and 3 bases at J, with 13 bases between the two ends. CDR1 is SGHRS and CDR2 is YFSETQ in the germline V gene. This CDR3 contains 14 residues. The CDR3 bases are TGCGCCAGCAGCCCGAGGGAGGGGGAAGAGACCCAGTACTTC. It encodes CASSPREGEETQYF.

The chain links TRBV4-1 to TRBJ2-7; 11 bases line up with TRBD2. Germline trimming cut 2 bases from V and 6 bases from J; bases unmatched to any gene: 12. Germline loops: CDR1 MGHRA, CDR2 YSYEKL. This CDR3 contains 17 residues. In nucleotides, the CDR3 is TGCGCCAGCAGCCAATTTAGCGGGGGGGACATTCTTGGCGAGCAGTACTTC. Translated, it gives CASSQFSGGDILGEQYF.

The chain employs TRBV12-5 and TRBJ2-7; TRBD1 is a possible D gene (5 bases). In germline, CDR1 is LGHNT, CDR2 FRNRAP. CDR3 length equals 14 residues. The ends were cut back, 2 bases at V and 6 bases at J, with 14 bases in the middle. As DNA, the CDR3 is TGTGCTAGTGGTTTGCCGGAAACAGGATCCGAGCAGTACTTC. Its translation: CASGLPETGSEQYF.

The chain recombines TRBV12-3 or TRBV12-4 with TRBJ1-2, with TRBD1 identical over 9 bases. The J segment lost 8 bases and the V segment lost 2 bases, leaving 3 bases of the junction unmatched. This CDR3 comprises 13 residues. The CDR3 sequence is CASSLRTGVGYTF. The CDR3 bases are TGTGCCAGCAGTTTAAGGACAGGGGTCGGCTACACCTTC.

The V gene is TRBV7-3, the J gene TRBJ2-5, with TRBD1 matching 11 bases. Trimming cost V 4 bases and J 4 bases; bases outside gene matches: 5. The length of the CDR3 is 15 residues. Germline V gene sequence: CDR1 SGHTA, CDR2 FQGTGA. The CDR3 here is CASSYSGTGGETQYF. The CDR3 DNA reads as TGTGCCAGCAGCTACTCCGGGACAGGGGGAGAGACCCAGTACTTC.

The chain carries TRBV6-1 and TRBJ2-7, with 7 nucleotides matching TRBD1. This CDR3 is built from 14 residues. After removal of 1 base from V and 5 bases from J, the junction contained 5 bases not matched to a gene. Germline assignment: CDR1 MNHNS and CDR2 SASEGT. DNA of the CDR3: TGTGCCAGCAGTGAAGTAGGGGGCCGGCACGAGCAGTACTTC. Residues: CASSEVGGRHEQYF.

This chain connects TRBV15 to TRBJ2-7, with TRBD1 identical over 9 bases. After removal of 3 bases from V and 5 bases from J, the junction contained 5 bases not matched to a gene. The germline V gene encodes CDR1 LNHNV and CDR2 YYDKDF (reference sequence). The CDR3 is 14 amino acids. CDR3 in DNA: TGTGCCACCAGCAGGGGACAGGGTCGAGACGAGCAGTACTTC. Amino acids: CATSRGQGRDEQYF.

As concerns this clone: This sample also contains other DNA sequences that code for the same CDR3. The chain is built from TRBV30 and TRBJ2-7; maybe TRBD1 (6 bases). Trimming removed 0 bases from V and 3 bases from J, with 15 bases in between. The CDR3 spans 15 residues. The V gene's germline CDR1 is GTSNPN and CDR2 SVGIG (reference sequence). CDR3 sequence reads: CAWSVNGQGSYEQYF. The CDR3, as DNA: TGTGCCTGGAGTGTAAACGGGCAGGGGAGCTACGAGCAGTACTTC.

The chain couples TRBV5-4 to TRBJ1-2, with D perhaps TRBD1 (5 bases). The V gene lost 4 bases and the J gene lost 8 bases, with 15 bases spanning the gap. Germline CDR1 is SGHNT and CDR2 is YYREEE (reference sequence). This CDR3 is built from 13 residues. In nucleotides, the CDR3 is TGTGCCAGCAGCGACCCCAGGGAAACCGGCTACACCTTC. This sequence encodes CASSDPRETGYTF.

The rearrangement links TRBV7-3 to TRBJ2-2, with D tentatively TRBD1 (5 bases). Trimming shortened V by 3 bases and J by 5 bases, and 13 bases separated the two germline ends. The CDR3 consists of 15 residues. Looked up from germline, CDR1 is SGHTA and CDR2 is FQGTGA. The CDR3 loop reads CASSLGQVGTGELFF. CDR3 nucleotides: TGTGCCAGCAGCTTGGGGCAGGTCGGGACCGGGGAGCTGTTTTTT.

This chain links TRBV11-3 with TRBJ2-5; the match to TRBD2 covers 8 bases. The germline V gene encodes CDR1 SGHNT and CDR2 YENEEA. With 5 bases clipped from V and 5 bases from J, the junction kept 10 bases outside the gene matches. This CDR3 contains 15 residues. The CDR3 region is CASSPGLAGRETQYF. CDR3 coding DNA: TGTGCCAGCAGCCCAGGGTTAGCGGGGCGGGAGACCCAGTACTTC.